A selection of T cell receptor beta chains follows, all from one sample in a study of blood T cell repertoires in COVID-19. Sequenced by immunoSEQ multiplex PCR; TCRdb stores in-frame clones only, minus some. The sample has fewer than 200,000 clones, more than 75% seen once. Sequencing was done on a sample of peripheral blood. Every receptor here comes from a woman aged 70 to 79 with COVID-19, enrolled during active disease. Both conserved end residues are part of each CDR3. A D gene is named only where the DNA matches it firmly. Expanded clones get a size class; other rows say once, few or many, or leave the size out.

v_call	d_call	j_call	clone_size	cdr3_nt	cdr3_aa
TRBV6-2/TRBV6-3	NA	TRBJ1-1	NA	TGTGCCAGCAGTTCCACACGTCAGCGCACTGAAGCTTTCTTT	CASSSTRQRTEAFF
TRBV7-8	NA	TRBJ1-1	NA	TGTGCCAGCAGCTTAGTGGAAACAGGGATGAGAGCTTTCTTT	CASSLVETGMRAFF
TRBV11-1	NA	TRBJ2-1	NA	TGTGCCAGCAGCTTCCCTGGGGGGGCTTCCTACAATGAGCAGTTCTTC	CASSFPGGASYNEQFF
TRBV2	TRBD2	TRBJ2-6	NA	TGTGCCAGCAGTGGGACTAGCACTGGGGCCAACGTCCTGACTTTC	CASSGTSTGANVLTF
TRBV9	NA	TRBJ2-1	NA	TGTGCCAGCAGCGCCTGGAGCAGCTCCTACAATGAGCAGTTCTTC	CASSAWSSSYNEQFF
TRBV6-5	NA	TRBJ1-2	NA	TGTGCCAGCAGTCCACTCAGGGTCTCTAACTATGGCTACACCTTC	CASSPLRVSNYGYTF
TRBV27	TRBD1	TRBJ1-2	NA	TGTGCCAGCAGTCCGGACAGGGGGCCTGTAAACTATGGCTACACCTTC	CASSPDRGPVNYGYTF
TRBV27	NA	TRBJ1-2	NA	TGTGCCAGCAGTGTCAGAGGGCGGGGGGTGGGCTATGGCTACACCTTC	CASSVRGRGVGYGYTF
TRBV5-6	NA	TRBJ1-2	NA	TGTGCCAGCAGAGGGGCACAGGGAATTAATGGCTACACCTTC	CASRGAQGINGYTF
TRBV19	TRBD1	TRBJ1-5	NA	TGTGCCAGTAGTATCCCGACAGGGGGTGATCAGCCCCAGCATTTT	CASSIPTGGDQPQHF
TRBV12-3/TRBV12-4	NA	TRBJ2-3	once	TGTGCCAGCAGTCCGAGGGTCACAGATACGCAGTATTTT	CASSPRVTDTQYF
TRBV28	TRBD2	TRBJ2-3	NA	TGTGCCAGCAGGGTTGGGGGGAGCGGGAGGGGCTCCACAGATACGCAGTATTTT	CASRVGGSGRGSTDTQYF
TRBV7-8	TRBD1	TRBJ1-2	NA	TGTGCCAGCAGCCAAGGGACAGGGACGGGGGGCTACACCTTC	CASSQGTGTGGYTF
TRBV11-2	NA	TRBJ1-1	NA	TGTGCCAGCAGCTTAACTAGGTCCACTGAAGCTTTCTTT	CASSLTRSTEAFF
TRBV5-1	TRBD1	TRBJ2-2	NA	TGCGCCAGCAGCTTCTTGACAGGGGTTGACACCGGGGAGCTGTTTTTT	CASSFLTGVDTGELFF
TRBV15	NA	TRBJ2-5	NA	TGTGCCACCAGCAGGGACCTCGGTGGGGGGTGGAAAGAGACCCAGTACTTC	CATSRDLGGGWKETQYF
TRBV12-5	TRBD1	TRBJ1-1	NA	TGTGCTAGTGGTCCTCGGACAGGCAGGGTGTTCTTT	CASGPRTGRVFF
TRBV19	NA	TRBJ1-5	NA	TGTGCCAGTAGTACCGACGGGTATAGCAATCAGCCCCAGCATTTT	CASSTDGYSNQPQHF
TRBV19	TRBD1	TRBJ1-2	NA	TGTGCCAGTGGGACAGGGGACTATGGCTACACCTTC	CASGTGDYGYTF
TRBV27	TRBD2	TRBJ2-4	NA	TGTGCCAGCAGTCCTTCCCACGGGGGGTACGGCAAAAACATTCAGTACTTC	CASSPSHGGYGKNIQYF
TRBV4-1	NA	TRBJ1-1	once	TGCGCCAGCAGCCAACCCGGGATGCGGCCGGTGGCGCCTTTCTTT	CASSQPGMRPVAPFF
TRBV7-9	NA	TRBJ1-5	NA	TGTGCCAGCAGCTTTCAGGGCAGCAATCAGCCCCAGCATTTT	CASSFQGSNQPQHF
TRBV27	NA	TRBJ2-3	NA	TGTGCCAGCAGTTCAAGGAGGGCAGGCACAGATACGCAGTATTTT	CASSSRRAGTDTQYF
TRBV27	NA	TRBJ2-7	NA	TGTGCCAGCAGTTTTCTGGCCAGAACGAACGAGCAGTACTTC	CASSFLARTNEQYF
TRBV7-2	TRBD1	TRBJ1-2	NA	TGTGCCAGCAGCTTACCACAGGGGACCGGCTACACCTTC	CASSLPQGTGYTF
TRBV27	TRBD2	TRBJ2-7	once	TGTGCCAGCAGTCCAGGGACTAGCGGAGACTACGAGCAGTACTTC	CASSPGTSGDYEQYF
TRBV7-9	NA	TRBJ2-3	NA	TGTGCCAGCAGCTCGCCCACAGGTGCCACAGATACGCAGTATTTT	CASSSPTGATDTQYF
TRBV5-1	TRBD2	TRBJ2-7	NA	TGCGCCAGCAGCCAGAGGACTAGCGGGAGCGGCTACGAGCAGTACTTC	CASSQRTSGSGYEQYF
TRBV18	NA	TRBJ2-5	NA	TGTGCCAGCTCACCACGCCGGCAAGAGACCCAGTACTTC	CASSPRRQETQYF
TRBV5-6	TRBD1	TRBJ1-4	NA	TGTGCCAGCAGCTTAAAGGGACAGCTAGAAAAACTGTTTTTT	CASSLKGQLEKLFF
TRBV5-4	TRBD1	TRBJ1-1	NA	TGTGCCAGCAGCCGTCAGGGGGCGTTAGTGAACACTGAAGCTTTCTTT	CASSRQGALVNTEAFF
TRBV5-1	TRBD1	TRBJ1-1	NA	TGCGCCAGCAGCCTGGGTCAGGGGGCTGAAGCTTTCTTT	CASSLGQGAEAFF
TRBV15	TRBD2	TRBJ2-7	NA	TGTGCCACCAGCAGTACTAGCGGGAGTCTTCACGAGCAGTACTTC	CATSSTSGSLHEQYF